Presented here are 21 T cell receptor beta chains from one specimen sequenced in a study of OX40 agonist ivuxolimab in advanced cancers. Profiled with immunoSEQ multiplex PCR; TCRdb holds only in-frame clones, not every one. The data show tens of thousands of clones, around nine tenths seen once. Source: CD4+ or CD8+ T cells sorted from blood, taken in a trial of the OX40 agonist ivuxolimab. These receptor sequences come from an adult with an advanced solid tumor such as melanoma, head and neck, liver or kidney cancer.

This clone was seen only once. This CDR3 reads CASSLQGGTEAFF. CDR3 DNA sequence: TGTGCCAGCAGCCTACAGGGGGGGACTGAAGCTTTCTTT. The chain combines TRBV7-8 with TRBJ1-1; TRBD1 aligns across 8 bases. Germline CDR1 SGHVS, CDR2 FQNEAQ. J gave up 5 bases and V 5 bases, and 4 bases lay outside the gene matches. CDR3 length: 13 residues.

This chain uses TRBV15 with TRBJ1-4; a weak D match, TRBD1 (5 bases). Germline V gene lookup returns CDR1 LNHNV and CDR2 YYDKDF (reference sequence). Trimming took 5 bases from V and 2 from J, leaving 6 bases between them. The CDR3 totals 13 residues. In DNA, the CDR3 is TGTGCCACCAGCCGGGGGACTAATGAAAAACTGTTTTTT. This sequence encodes CATSRGTNEKLFF.

The genes are TRBV7-9 and TRBJ2-4, with TRBD2 as a possible D gene (5 bases). The CDR3 has 13 amino acids. CDR1 SEHNR and CDR2 FQNEAQ come from the germline V gene (reference sequence). Trimming removed 10 bases from V and 6 bases from J, with 16 bases in between. CDR3 region: CATRRQEANIQYF. CDR3 DNA sequence: TGTGCCACCCGGCGGCAGGAGGCAAACATTCAGTACTTC.

The gene calls are TRBV30 and TRBJ2-5, with 7 bases matching TRBD1. The CDR3 has 16 residues. The ends lost 3 bases at V and 5 bases at J; junction bases unmatched: 15. Germline assignment: CDR1 GTSNPN and CDR2 SVGIG (reference sequence). This CDR3 reads CAWRNLPGQGVETQYF. The CDR3 region has the DNA TGTGCCTGGAGGAACCTCCCGGGGCAGGGGGTCGAGACCCAGTACTTC.

J is TRBJ2-3 and V is TRBV11-2; 7 nucleotides match TRBD1. Germline V gives CDR1 SGHAT, CDR2 FQNNGV. Unmatched junction bases numbered 16, after V lost 8 bases and J lost 2 bases. The CDR3 has 17 amino acids. The DNA of the CDR3 is TGTGCCAGCGCCCGAGGACAGGCTTTCGGAATCACAGATACGCAGTATTTT. This encodes CASARGQAFGITDTQYF.

The rearrangement uses TRBV15 and TRBJ2-4; 7 nucleotides agree with TRBD2. Germline CDR1 LNHNV, CDR2 YYDKDF (reference sequence). With V trimmed by 1 base and J by 0 bases, 6 bases remained unmatched. The CDR3 consists of 17 residues. The CDR3 DNA reads TGTGCCACCAGCAGAGGGGCGGGAGCCTTAGCCAAAAACATTCAGTACTTC. Protein: CATSRGAGALAKNIQYF. Together with reference TRBV15 and TRBJ2-4, the CDR3 gives the full variable domain: DAMVIQNPRYQVTQFGKPVTLSCSQTLNHNVMYWYQQKSSQAPKLLFHYYDKDFNNEADTPDNFQSRRPNTSFCFLDIRSPGLGDTAMYLCATSRGAGALAKNIQYFGAGTRLSVL.

This clone was found once. The chain has TRBV9 and TRBJ2-1; the D call may be TRBD1 or TRBD2 (6 bases each). V dropped 3 bases and J dropped 8 bases, with 24 bases sitting between them. The CDR3 length is 17 residues. CDR1 SGDLS and CDR2 YYNGEE come from the germline V gene. The CDR3 reads CASSAPGGRGLSDEQFF. The CDR3 DNA sequence: TGTGCCAGCAGCGCCCCCGGTGGCAGGGGACTTAGCGATGAGCAGTTCTTC.

The chain combines TRBV4-1 with TRBJ2-6; D may correspond to TRBD1 or TRBD2 (5 bases each). The CDR3 totals 20 residues. V gave up 2 bases and J gave up 0 bases, with 20 bases separating them. Germline V lookup: CDR1 MGHRA, CDR2 YSYEKL. The CDR3 region is CASSQSPGRAEGSGANVLTF. Written as DNA, the CDR3 is TGCGCCAGCAGCCAATCGCCAGGGAGAGCCGAAGGCTCTGGGGCCAACGTCCTGACTTTC.

The V and J genes are TRBV29-1 and TRBJ2-7, with D perhaps given as TRBD1 or TRBD2 (5 bases each). The germline CDR1 and CDR2 sequences are SQVTM and ANQGSEA. V was trimmed by 2 bases and J by 3 bases, leaving 14 bases between them. This CDR3 has 14 residues. The CDR3 here is CSVEIGPGGYEQYF. The CDR3, as DNA: TGCAGCGTTGAAATTGGGCCTGGGGGCTACGAGCAGTACTTC.

V gene TRBV11-2 combines with J gene TRBJ1-2, with 10 positions matching TRBD1. The germline gives CDR1 SGHAT, CDR2 FQNNGV. This CDR3 has 14 amino acids. With 5 bases clipped from V and 5 bases from J, the junction kept 5 bases outside the gene matches. The CDR3 sequence: CASSPGDRGYGYTF. The CDR3, as DNA: TGTGCCAGCAGCCCAGGGGACAGGGGTTATGGCTACACCTTC. The full variable domain, its missing parts supplied by reference TRBV11-2 and TRBJ1-2, is EAGVAQSPRYKIIEKRQSVAFWCNPISGHATLYWYQQILGQGPKLLIQFQNNGVVDDSQLPKDRFSAERLKGVDSTLKIQPAKLEDSAVYLCASSPGDRGYGYTFGSGTRLTVV.

V is TRBV5-4 and J is TRBJ1-5; TRBD1 matches 8 bases. The J segment lost 1 base and the V segment lost 3 bases, leaving 6 bases of the junction unmatched. The germline gives CDR1 SGHNT, CDR2 YYREEE (reference sequence). This CDR3 region has 16 residues. Here the CDR3 DNA reads TGTGCCAGCAGCTCGGTCCGGGACAGGAGCAATCAGCCCCAGCATTTT. It translates to CASSSVRDRSNQPQHF.

The genes are TRBV19 and TRBJ1-1; no reliable D call. The germline gives CDR1 LNHDA, CDR2 SQIVND (reference sequence). V was trimmed by 6 bases and J by 1 base, leaving 12 bases between them. There are 14 residues in the CDR3. Here the CDR3 reads CASSLLFKNTEAFF. The CDR3 region has the DNA TGTGCCAGTAGCCTCTTATTTAAGAACACTGAAGCTTTCTTT.

J is TRBJ2-3 and V is TRBV6-1, with TRBD1 identical over 8 bases. J gave up 1 base and V 3 bases, and 6 bases lay outside the gene matches. Germline-derived CDR1 and CDR2 are MNHNS and SASEGT. The CDR3 runs to 16 residues. The CDR3 DNA follows: TGTGCCAGCAGTGACGCCGGACAGGGTGGCACAGATACGCAGTATTTT. It specifies CASSDAGQGGTDTQYF.

V and J are TRBV11-1 and TRBJ2-3, with 8 bases matching TRBD2. This CDR3 comprises 15 residues. CDR1 is SGHAT, CDR2 FQDESV, per germline (reference sequence). Germline trimming cut 1 base from V and 4 bases from J; bases unmatched to any gene: 4. The CDR3 sequence is CASSLDGRAPDTQYF. The CDR3 DNA follows: TGTGCCAGCAGCTTAGACGGGAGGGCTCCAGATACGCAGTATTTT.

The chain recombines TRBV6-1 with TRBJ1-2; tentative D call: TRBD1 (5 bases). The V end lost 2 bases, the J end lost 8 bases, and 12 bases lay between the germline ends. This CDR3 region has 13 residues. Germline lookup yields CDR1 MNHNS and CDR2 SASEGT. This CDR3 reads CASSETAGSGYTF. The CDR3 nucleotides are TGTGCCAGCAGTGAAACGGCAGGGAGCGGCTACACCTTC.

This clone was recorded once. This chain connects TRBV10-3 to TRBJ1-2; the D is unclear. V dropped 3 bases and J dropped 2 bases, with 7 bases sitting between them. The CDR3 covers 13 residues. The V gene's germline CDR1 is ENHRY and CDR2 SYGVKD. This CDR3 is CAISESVNYGYTF. The CDR3 nucleotides read TGTGCCATCAGTGAATCGGTAAACTATGGCTACACCTTC.

The chain combines TRBV28 with TRBJ1-1; 8 nucleotides match TRBD1. Germline CDR1 and CDR2: MDHEN and SYDVKM. This CDR3 comprises 13 residues. The V segment lost 1 base and the J segment 10 bases; nucleotides outside the gene matches: 5. In DNA form, the CDR3 reads TGTGCCAGCAGTTTATCCGCAGGGGGCTTAGCTTTCTTT. Protein: CASSLSAGGLAFF. Filled out from reference TRBV28 and TRBJ1-1, the complete variable domain reads DVKVTQSSRYLVKRTGEKVFLECVQDMDHENMFWYRQDPGLGLRLIYFSYDVKMKEKGDIPEGYSVSREKKERFSLILESASTNQTSMYLCASSLSAGGLAFFGQGTRLTVV.

This chain links TRBV10-3 with TRBJ1-2; the D gene is possibly TRBD1 (6 bases). Germline V gene lookup returns CDR1 ENHRY and CDR2 SYGVKD. The CDR3 consists of 14 residues. V lost 3 bases and J lost 7, with 15 bases in between. The CDR3 nucleotides read TGTGCCATCAGTGAAGCGAGGGGGGCGCTTGGCTACACCTTC. Its translation is CAISEARGALGYTF.

V and J are TRBV19 and TRBJ2-1; 10 bases align to TRBD2. Germline V lookup: CDR1 LNHDA, CDR2 SQIVND (reference sequence). CDR3 size: 17 residues. Trimming at V came to 5 bases and at J to 8 bases, leaving 15 bases not matched to a gene. CDR3: CASSFPGEAGGAHEQFF. As DNA, the CDR3 is TGTGCCAGTAGTTTCCCCGGGGAAGCGGGGGGGGCCCATGAGCAGTTCTTC.

This rearrangement joins TRBV2 to TRBJ2-7; 7 bases fit TRBD1. V lost 0 bases, J lost 1 base, and 3 bases stayed unmatched. This CDR3 is 15 amino acids long. The germline gives CDR1 SNHLY, CDR2 FYNNEI. CDR3 DNA: TGTGCCAGCAGTGAAGCGGGGGACAGATCCTACGAGCAGTACTTC. Its protein product is CASSEAGDRSYEQYF.

The CDR3 region is CASSTVDRANQPQHF. The CDR3 nucleotides read TGTGCCAGTAGTACCGTGGACAGGGCGAATCAGCCCCAGCATTTT. V is TRBV19 and J is TRBJ1-5; 8 bases agree with TRBD1. The germline CDR1 and CDR2 sequences are LNHDA and SQIVND (reference sequence). V dropped 4 bases and J dropped 4; count of bases not matched to a gene: 6. The CDR3 spans 15 residues.